This record covers a single T cell receptor beta chain. Germline CDR1 is LNHDA and CDR2 is SQIVND (reference sequence). Germline trimming cut 2 bases from V and 5 bases from J; bases unmatched to any gene: 9. This CDR3 has 15 residues. This sample was taken from a study of blood T cell repertoires in COVID-19. Study-level information: COVID-19 samples from acute and convalescent phases originated in the United States, Italy and Spain. The cDNA or gDNA used as material had been derived from T cells, B-cell-depleted T cells, or PBMCs.

Participant-reported clinical history was the basis for cohort assignment. In the original processing: Amplification with reference gene primers provided the estimates of nucleated cell counts. Only in-frame clones appear in the TCRdb table, and some are missing; sequencing was by immunoSEQ multiplex PCR. That table furnishes V, J and clone size, whereas the DNA furnished D and trimming. This sample has around 450,000 clones, with roughly 87% found just once. The sample comprised PBMCs or T cells enriched from blood (not recorded which). The source of this sequence is a young woman with acute COVID-19. This chain uses TRBV19 with TRBJ2-7, with TRBD1 matching 7 bases. CDR3: CASSISGTAYDEQYF. The CDR3, as DNA: TGTGCCAGTAGTATATCCGGGACAGCCTACGACGAGCAGTACTTC.